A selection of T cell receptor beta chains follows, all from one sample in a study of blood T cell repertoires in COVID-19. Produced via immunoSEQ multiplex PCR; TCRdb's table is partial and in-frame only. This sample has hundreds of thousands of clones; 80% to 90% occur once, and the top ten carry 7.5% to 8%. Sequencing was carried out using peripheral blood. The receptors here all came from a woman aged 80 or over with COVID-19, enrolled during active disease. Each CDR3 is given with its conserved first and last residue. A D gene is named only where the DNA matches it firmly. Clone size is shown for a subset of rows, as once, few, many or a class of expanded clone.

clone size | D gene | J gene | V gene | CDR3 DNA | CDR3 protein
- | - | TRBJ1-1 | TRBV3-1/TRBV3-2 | TGTGCCAGCAGCCAAGATCTGGGGAGTGAAGCTTTCTTT | CASSQDLGSEAFF
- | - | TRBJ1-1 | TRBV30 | TGTGCCTGGAGTTGGGGGGGTGAAGCTTTCTTT | CAWSWGGEAFF
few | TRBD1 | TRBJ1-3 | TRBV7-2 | TGTGCCAGCAGCCCCCGGGACAGCTCTGGAAACACCATATATTTT | CASSPRDSSGNTIYF
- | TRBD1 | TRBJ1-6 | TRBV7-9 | TGTGCCAGCAGCCCCTGGTTTTCGGACAGGGATGGACTTAATTCACCCCTCCACTTT | CASSPWFSDRDGLNSPLHF
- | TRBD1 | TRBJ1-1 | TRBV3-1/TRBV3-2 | TGTGCCAGCAGCCCGAGGACAGGATCTGAAGCTTTCTTT | CASSPRTGSEAFF
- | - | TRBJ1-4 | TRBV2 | TGTGCCAGCAGGGAGACGGCTGCAACTAATGAAAAACTGTTTTTT | CASRETAATNEKLFF
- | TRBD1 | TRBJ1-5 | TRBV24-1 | TGTGCCACCAGTGATAAAGGACAGGATTATCAGCCCCAGCATTTT | CATSDKGQDYQPQHF
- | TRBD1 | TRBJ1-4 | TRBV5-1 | TGCGCCAGCAGCTTTTACCCCCCGGGACAGGGGGCGCCTGAAAAACTGTTTTTT | CASSFYPPGQGAPEKLFF
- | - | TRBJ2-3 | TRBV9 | TGTGCCAGCAGCGTAGCGGCAGGGGCCGCAGATACGCAGTATTTT | CASSVAAGAADTQYF
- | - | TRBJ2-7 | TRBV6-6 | TGTGCCACCCAAATACAGGAATCCTCCTACGAGCAGTACTTC | CATQIQESSYEQYF
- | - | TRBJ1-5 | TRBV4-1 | TGCGCCAGCAGCCCTGGACACCTCAATCAGCCCCAGCATTTT | CASSPGHLNQPQHF
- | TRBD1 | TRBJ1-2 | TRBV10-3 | TGTGCCATCAGCCTGACAGGGACAGATGGCTACACCTTC | CAISLTGTDGYTF
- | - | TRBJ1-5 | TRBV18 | TGTGCCAGCTCACCAGGCAGCAATCAGCCCCAGCATTTT | CASSPGSNQPQHF
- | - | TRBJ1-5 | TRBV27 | TGTGCCAGCAGCGCTTTGGGCGCCTATAGCAATCAGCCCCAGCATTTT | CASSALGAYSNQPQHF
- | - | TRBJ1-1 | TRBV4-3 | TGCGCCAGCAGCCTAACCCTTCAACAGACAGTGAACACTGAAGCTTTCTTT | CASSLTLQQTVNTEAFF
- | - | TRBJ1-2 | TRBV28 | TGTGCCAGCAGTTTATCCAGGGCAGGGAAGGGCTACACCTTC | CASSLSRAGKGYTF
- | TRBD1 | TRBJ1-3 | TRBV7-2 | TGTGCCAGCAGCGCTTCAGGGGGCGTAAGCTCTGGAAACACCATATATTTT | CASSASGGVSSGNTIYF
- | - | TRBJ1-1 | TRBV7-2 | TGTGCCAGCAGCTTAGCGCCAGGAGGGACTGAAGCTTTCTTT | CASSLAPGGTEAFF
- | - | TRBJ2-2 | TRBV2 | TGTGCCAGCAGTCCTACGTCCTACACCGGGGAGCTGTTTTTT | CASSPTSYTGELFF
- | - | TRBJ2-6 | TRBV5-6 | TGTGCCAGCAGCCACTCTGGGGCCAACGTCCTGACTTTC | CASSHSGANVLTF
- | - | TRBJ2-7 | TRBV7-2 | TGTGCCAGCAGCTTGTCGGGACTCTACGAGCAGTACTTC | CASSLSGLYEQYF
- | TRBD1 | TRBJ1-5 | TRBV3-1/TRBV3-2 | TGTGCCAGCAGCCAGGGACAGCCCAATCAGCCCCAGCATTTT | CASSQGQPNQPQHF
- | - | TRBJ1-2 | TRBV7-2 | TGTGCCAGCAGCCCCCGACAAGGGAGTGGTGGCTACACCTTC | CASSPRQGSGGYTF
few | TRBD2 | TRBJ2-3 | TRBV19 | TGTGCCAGTAGTCGGACTAGCGGGCAAGATACGCAGTATTTT | CASSRTSGQDTQYF
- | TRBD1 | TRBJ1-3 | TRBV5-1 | TGCGCCAGCAGCCCCGGGACAGTCGGAAACACCATATATTTT | CASSPGTVGNTIYF
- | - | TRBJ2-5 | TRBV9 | TGTGCCAGCTGGGGGGACGGGAGTGTGGAGACCCAGTACTTC | CASWGDGSVETQYF
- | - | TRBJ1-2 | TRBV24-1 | TGTGCCACCAGTGATTTAGGGACCCAGGAAGGGGGCTATGGCTACACCTTC | CATSDLGTQEGGYGYTF
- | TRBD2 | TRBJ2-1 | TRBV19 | TGTGCCAGTAGAAGCGGGGCGAGCTCCTACAATGAGCAGTTCTTC | CASRSGASSYNEQFF
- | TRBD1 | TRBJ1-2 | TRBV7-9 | TGTGCCAGCAGTAGTACAGGGGGCTATGGCTACACCTTC | CASSSTGGYGYTF
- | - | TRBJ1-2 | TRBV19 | TGTGCCAGTAGTCTATCAGGGCGCTACTATGGCTACACCTTC | CASSLSGRYYGYTF
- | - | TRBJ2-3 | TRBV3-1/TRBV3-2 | TGTGCCAGCAGCCAGATGGGAGATAGCGGCACAGATACGCAGTATTTT | CASSQMGDSGTDTQYF
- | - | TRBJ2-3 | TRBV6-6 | TGTGCCAGCAGTTACGCCGGTACAGATACGCAGTATTTT | CASSYAGTDTQYF
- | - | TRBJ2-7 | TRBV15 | TGTGCCACCAGCATCGGGGCCTACGAGCAGTACTTC | CATSIGAYEQYF
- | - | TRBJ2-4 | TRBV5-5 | TGTGCCAGCAGCTTCGGTGGCGGAAACATTCAGTACTTC | CASSFGGGNIQYF
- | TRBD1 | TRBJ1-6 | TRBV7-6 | TGTGCCAGCAGCCCCCGGACAGGAAATAATTCACCCCTCCACTTT | CASSPRTGNNSPLHF
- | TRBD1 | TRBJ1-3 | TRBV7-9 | TGTGCCAGCAGCTTCGGGACAGTAAACACCATATATTTT | CASSFGTVNTIYF
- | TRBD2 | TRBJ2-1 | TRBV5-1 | TGCGCCAGCGGCGGGACTAGCGGGGGAAATGAGCAGTTCTTC | CASGGTSGGNEQFF
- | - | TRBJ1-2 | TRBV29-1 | TGCAGCGCCGAGGACAGTTTTAACTATGGCTACACCTTC | CSAEDSFNYGYTF
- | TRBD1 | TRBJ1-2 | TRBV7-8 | TGTGCCAGCAGCCGAGACAGGGTGGCTTCGAACTATGGCTACACCTTC | CASSRDRVASNYGYTF